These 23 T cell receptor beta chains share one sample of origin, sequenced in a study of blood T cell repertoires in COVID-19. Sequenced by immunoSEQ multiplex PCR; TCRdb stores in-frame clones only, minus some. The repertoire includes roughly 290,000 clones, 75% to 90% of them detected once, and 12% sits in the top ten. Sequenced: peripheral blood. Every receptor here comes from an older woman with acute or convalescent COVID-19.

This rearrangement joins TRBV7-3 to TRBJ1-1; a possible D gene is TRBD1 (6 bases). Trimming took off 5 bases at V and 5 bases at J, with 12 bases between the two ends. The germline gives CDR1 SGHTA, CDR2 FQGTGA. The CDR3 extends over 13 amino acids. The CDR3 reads CASSADRATEAFF. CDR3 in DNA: TGTGCCAGCAGCGCGGACAGAGCAACTGAAGCTTTCTTT.

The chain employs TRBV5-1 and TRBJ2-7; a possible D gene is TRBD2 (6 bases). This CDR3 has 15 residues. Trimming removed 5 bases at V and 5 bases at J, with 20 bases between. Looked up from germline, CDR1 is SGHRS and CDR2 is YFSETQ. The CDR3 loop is CASRYLGTRRDEQYF. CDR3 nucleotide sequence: TGCGCCAGCAGATACCTAGGGACTCGTCGCGACGAGCAGTACTTC.

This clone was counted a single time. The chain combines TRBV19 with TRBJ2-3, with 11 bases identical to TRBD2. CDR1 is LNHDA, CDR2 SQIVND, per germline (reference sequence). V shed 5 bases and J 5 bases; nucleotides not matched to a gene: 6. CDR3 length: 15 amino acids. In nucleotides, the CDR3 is TGTGCCAGTAGTCCCGGGACTAGCGGTAGAGATACGCAGTATTTT. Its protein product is CASSPGTSGRDTQYF.

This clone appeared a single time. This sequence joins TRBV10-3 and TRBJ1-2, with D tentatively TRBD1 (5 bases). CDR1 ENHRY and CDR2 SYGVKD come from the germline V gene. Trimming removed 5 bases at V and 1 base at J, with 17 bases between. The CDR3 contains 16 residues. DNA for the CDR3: TGTGCCATCAGTTTGGGAAAAGACAGCCATAACTATGGCTACACCTTC. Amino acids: CAISLGKDSHNYGYTF.

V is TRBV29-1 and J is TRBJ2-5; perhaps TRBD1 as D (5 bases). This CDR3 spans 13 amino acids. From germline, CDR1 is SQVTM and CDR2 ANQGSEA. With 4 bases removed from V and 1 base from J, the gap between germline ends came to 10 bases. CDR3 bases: TGCAGCGTTGCAAGGGGCATCCAAGAGACCCAGTACTTC. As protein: CSVARGIQETQYF. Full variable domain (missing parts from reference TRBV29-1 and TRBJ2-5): SAVISQKPSRDICQRGTSLTIQCQVDSQVTMMFWYRQQPGQSLTLIATANQGSEATYESGFVIDKFPISRPNLTFSTLTVSNMSPEDSSIYLCSVARGIQETQYFGPGTRLLVL.

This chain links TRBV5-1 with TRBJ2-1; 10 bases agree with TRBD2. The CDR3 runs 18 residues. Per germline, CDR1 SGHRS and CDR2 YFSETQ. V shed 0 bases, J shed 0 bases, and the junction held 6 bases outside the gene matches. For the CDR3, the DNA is TGCGCCAGCAGCTTGGTAGCGGGAGGCTCAATCTCCTACAATGAGCAGTTCTTC. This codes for CASSLVAGGSISYNEQFF. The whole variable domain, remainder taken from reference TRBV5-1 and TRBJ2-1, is KAGVTQTPRYLIKTRGQQVTLSCSPISGHRSVSWYQQTPGQGLQFLFEYFSETQRNKGNFPGRFSGRQFSNSRSEMNVSTLELGDSALYLCASSLVAGGSISYNEQFFGPGTRLTVL.

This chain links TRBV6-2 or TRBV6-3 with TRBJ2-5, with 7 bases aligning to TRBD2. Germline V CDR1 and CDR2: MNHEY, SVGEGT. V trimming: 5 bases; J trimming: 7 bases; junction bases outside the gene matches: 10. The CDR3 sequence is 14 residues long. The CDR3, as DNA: TGTGCCAGCAGTCGACTAGCTGTAGATGGGACCCAGTACTTC. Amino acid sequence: CASSRLAVDGTQYF.

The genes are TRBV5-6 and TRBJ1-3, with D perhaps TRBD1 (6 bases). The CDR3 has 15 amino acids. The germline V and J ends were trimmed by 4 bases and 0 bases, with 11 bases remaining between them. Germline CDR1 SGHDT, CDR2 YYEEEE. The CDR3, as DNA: TGTGCCAGCAGCCGATACAGGGCCTCTGGAAACACCATATATTTT. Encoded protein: CASSRYRASGNTIYF.

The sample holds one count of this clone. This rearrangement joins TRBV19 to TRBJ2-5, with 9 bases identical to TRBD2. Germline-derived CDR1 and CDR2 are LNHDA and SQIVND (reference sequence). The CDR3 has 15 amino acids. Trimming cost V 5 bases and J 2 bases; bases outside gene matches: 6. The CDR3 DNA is TGTGCCAGTAGTTCCCAGCGGGAGGAACAAGAGACCCAGTACTTC. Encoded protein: CASSSQREEQETQYF.

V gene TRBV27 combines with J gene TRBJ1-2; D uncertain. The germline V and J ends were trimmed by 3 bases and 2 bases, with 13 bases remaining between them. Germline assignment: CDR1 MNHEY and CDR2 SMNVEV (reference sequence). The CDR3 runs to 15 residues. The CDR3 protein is CASSFGRNPNYGYTF. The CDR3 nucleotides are TGTGCCAGCAGTTTCGGGAGAAACCCGAACTATGGCTACACCTTC.

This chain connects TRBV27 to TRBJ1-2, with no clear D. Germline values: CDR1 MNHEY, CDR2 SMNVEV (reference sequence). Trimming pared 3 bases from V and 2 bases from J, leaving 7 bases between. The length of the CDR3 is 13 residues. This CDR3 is CASSLNGNYGYTF. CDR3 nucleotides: TGTGCCAGCAGTTTGAACGGGAACTATGGCTACACCTTC.

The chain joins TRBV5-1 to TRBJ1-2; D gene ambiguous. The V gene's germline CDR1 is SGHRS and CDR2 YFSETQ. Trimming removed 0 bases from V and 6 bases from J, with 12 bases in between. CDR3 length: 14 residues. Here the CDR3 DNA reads TGCGCCAGCAGCTTGGTCGGGATCTCTAATGGCTACACCTTC. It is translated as CASSLVGISNGYTF.

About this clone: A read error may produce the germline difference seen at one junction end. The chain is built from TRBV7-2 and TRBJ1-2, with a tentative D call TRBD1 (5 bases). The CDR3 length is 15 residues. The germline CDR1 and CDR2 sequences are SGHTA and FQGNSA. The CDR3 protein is CASSLGGAQDYGYTF. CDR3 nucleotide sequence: TGTGCCAGCAGTTTAGGCGGGGCGCAAGACTATGGCTACACCTTC.

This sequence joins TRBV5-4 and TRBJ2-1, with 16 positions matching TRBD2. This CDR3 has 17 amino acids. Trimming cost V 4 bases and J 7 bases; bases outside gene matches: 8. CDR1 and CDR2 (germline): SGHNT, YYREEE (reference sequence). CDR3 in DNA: TGTGCCAGCAGCCCCGGGACTAGCGGGGGGGCTCGGAATGAGCAGTTCTTC. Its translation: CASSPGTSGGARNEQFF.

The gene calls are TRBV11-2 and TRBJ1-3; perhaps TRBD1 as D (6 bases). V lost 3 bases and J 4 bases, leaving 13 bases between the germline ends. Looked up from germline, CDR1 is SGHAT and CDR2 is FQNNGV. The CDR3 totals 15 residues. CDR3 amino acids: CASSLNRVSGNTIYF. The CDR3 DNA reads TGTGCCAGCAGCTTGAACAGGGTCTCGGGAAACACCATATATTTT.

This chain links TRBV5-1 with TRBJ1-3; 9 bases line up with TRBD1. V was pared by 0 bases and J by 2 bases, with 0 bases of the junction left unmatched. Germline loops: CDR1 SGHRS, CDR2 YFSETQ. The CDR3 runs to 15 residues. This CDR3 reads CASSLGQGAGNTIYF. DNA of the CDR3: TGCGCCAGCAGCTTGGGACAGGGGGCTGGAAACACCATATATTTT. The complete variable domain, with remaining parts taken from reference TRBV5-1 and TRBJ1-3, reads KAGVTQTPRYLIKTRGQQVTLSCSPISGHRSVSWYQQTPGQGLQFLFEYFSETQRNKGNFPGRFSGRQFSNSRSEMNVSTLELGDSALYLCASSLGQGAGNTIYFGEGSWLTVV.

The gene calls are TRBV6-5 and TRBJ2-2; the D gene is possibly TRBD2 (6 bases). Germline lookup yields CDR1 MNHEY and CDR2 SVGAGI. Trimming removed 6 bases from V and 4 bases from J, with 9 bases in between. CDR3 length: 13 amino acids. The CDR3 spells CASSLGSTGELFF. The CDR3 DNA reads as TGTGCCAGCAGCCTCGGGAGCACCGGGGAGCTGTTTTTT.

The CDR3 sequence: CASSPSSVRTGGNTGELFF. The CDR3 bases are TGTGCCAGCTCACCATCGTCCGTAAGGACAGGGGGGAACACCGGGGAGCTGTTTTTT. V gene TRBV18 combines with J gene TRBJ2-2; TRBD1 matches 10 bases. This CDR3 comprises 19 residues. In germline, CDR1 is KGHSH, CDR2 LQKENI. V lost 2 bases, J lost 1 base, and 10 bases stayed unmatched.

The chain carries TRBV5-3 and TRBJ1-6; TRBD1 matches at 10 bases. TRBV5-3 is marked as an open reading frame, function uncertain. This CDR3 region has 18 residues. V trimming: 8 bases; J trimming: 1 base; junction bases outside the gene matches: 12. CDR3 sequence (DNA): TGTGCCAGTGAACCGGGACAGGGGTCTGGGTCCTATAATTCACCCCTCCACTTT. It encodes CASEPGQGSGSYNSPLHF.

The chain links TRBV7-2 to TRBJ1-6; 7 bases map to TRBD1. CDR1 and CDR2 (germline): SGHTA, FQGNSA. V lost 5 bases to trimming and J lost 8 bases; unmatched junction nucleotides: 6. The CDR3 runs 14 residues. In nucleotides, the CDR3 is TGTGCCAGCAGCCTCGACAGGGTATATTCACCCCTCCACTTT. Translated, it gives CASSLDRVYSPLHF.

The CDR3 loop is CASSLTGDNEKLFF. The CDR3 DNA follows: TGTGCCAGCAGCTTGACAGGGGATAATGAAAAACTGTTTTTT. The V gene is TRBV9, the J gene TRBJ1-4; 8 positions match TRBD1. Germline CDR1 is SGDLS and CDR2 is YYNGEE. Losses at the gene ends were 4 bases for V and 4 bases for J; bases not matched to a gene: 3. The CDR3 totals 14 residues.

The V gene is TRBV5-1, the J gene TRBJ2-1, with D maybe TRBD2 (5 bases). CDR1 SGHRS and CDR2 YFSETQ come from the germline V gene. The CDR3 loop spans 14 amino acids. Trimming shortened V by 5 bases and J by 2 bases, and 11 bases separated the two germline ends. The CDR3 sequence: CASRTEGPYNEQFF. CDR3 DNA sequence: TGCGCCAGCAGAACAGAGGGCCCCTACAATGAGCAGTTCTTC.

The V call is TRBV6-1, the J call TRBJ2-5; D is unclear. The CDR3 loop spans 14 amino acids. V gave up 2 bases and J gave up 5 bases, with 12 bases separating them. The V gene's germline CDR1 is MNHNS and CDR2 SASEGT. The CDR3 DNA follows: TGTGCCAGCAGTGAATCGTGGGCTTCGGAGACCCAGTACTTC. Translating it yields CASSESWASETQYF.